This T cell receptor (beta chain) was captured by sequencing in a study of T cell repertoires in cytomegalovirus infection. The overall study: CMV infection together with matching HLA type was indicated by public TCR beta signatures.

TCRdb analysed the reads with MiXCR anew, one entry per CDR3 protein. The sample contains 740,000 or so distinct CDR3 sequences, approximately 34% of which appear only once. Note on this clonotype: Its antigen is as yet unknown. Being one base from a much bigger clone, this may be a read error.

This CDR3 has 13 amino acids. Per the germline V gene, CDR1 is SGHTA and CDR2 is FQGNSA. Overall study results and limits: Identification of carriers of CMV plus the relevant HLA was achieved through cumulative public TCR beta family frequency. There were HLA-C-restricted CMV-specific TCR beta clonotypes dominating the ex vivo response.

The V call is TRBV7-2, the J call TRBJ1-6; D is possibly TRBD1 (6 bases). The sequenced sample was PBMCs. This sequence originates from a human donor in good health (CMV status not recorded). Some clones in this sample may be carry-over from other donors' samples. Here the CDR3 DNA reads TGTGCCAGCAGCAAACAGGGATTTTCACCCCTCCAATTT. Translated: CASSKQGFSPLQF.